This TCR beta chain stems from a study of response to subunit inactivated influenza vaccine. MiXCR, applied by TCRdb to the RT-PCR reads, yields one record per CDR3 protein. The data contain hundreds of thousands of distinct CDR3 sequences, approximately 13% of them seen just once; the ten biggest clones take up approximately 14%. Trimming took off 0 bases at V and 0 bases at J, with 9 bases between the two ends. CDR3 length: 16 amino acids. Germline V gene lookup returns CDR1 MNHEY and CDR2 SVGAGI. This TCR came from a man aged 45-60 years who received an inactivated influenza vaccine. Here the sequenced sample was PBMCs from blood, taken roughly 47 days after vaccination. V and J are TRBV6-5 and TRBJ1-3, with D maybe TRBD1 (5 bases). The CDR3 reads CASSYSGGNSGNTIYF. The CDR3 DNA reads as TGTGCCAGCAGTTACTCGGGGGGGAACTCTGGAAACACCATATATTTT.